Detailed here is one T cell receptor (beta chain). Authors' processing steps: Researchers report that nucleated cell counts were estimated from reference gene primer amplification. Assay: immunoSEQ multiplex PCR; the TCRdb copy retains only in-frame clones and omits some. The DNA gave D and trimming, while V, J and clone size come from that table. The sample includes over 200,000 clones, approximately 87% of them seen just once. The sample is drawn from a study of blood T cell repertoires in COVID-19. Background on the study: Acute and convalescent COVID-19 specimens originated in the United States, Italy and Spain. In each case, the material was cDNA or gDNA derived from T cells, B-cell-depleted T cells, or PBMCs.

The CDR3 contains 14 residues. V lost 5 bases to trimming and J lost 0 bases, with 10 bases between them. The germline CDR1 and CDR2 sequences are SGHDN and FVKESK. Specimen: peripheral blood. This chain connects TRBV14 to TRBJ1-1; no clear D. The receptor was derived from a man aged 60 to 75 who had recovered from COVID-19. This CDR3 reads CASSYSSMNTEAFF. DNA of the CDR3: TGTGCCAGCAGCTACAGTTCCATGAACACTGAAGCTTTCTTT.